One sample yielded the 18 T cell receptor beta chains listed below, sequenced in a study of T cell repertoires in cytomegalovirus infection (dated by TCRdb to the late 2010s). The instrument was an Illumina HiSeq 1500. TCRdb cleaned the public reads at Q25 with fastp, built clones with MiXCR and kept in-frame beta chains. All rows with the same CDR3 protein become a single entry with the most common DNA and genes. The sample has a few hundred thousand distinct CDR3 sequences on record, more than 25% of them singletons. The leading ten clones occupy roughly 13% of the sample. Sequencing used PBMCs. These receptor sequences come from a human donor in good health (CMV status not recorded). Some clones in this sample may be carry-over from other donors' samples.

This clonotype was found many times. This chain connects TRBV7-2 to TRBJ2-7; 10 nucleotides align to TRBD1. This CDR3 is 15 amino acids long. The germline V gene encodes CDR1 SGHTA and CDR2 FQGNSA. J was trimmed by 6 bases and V by 4 bases; bases with no gene match: 9. The CDR3 region has the DNA TGTGCCAGCAGCTCGATGGGGACAGGGGCCTCCGAGCAGTACTTC. Translation gives CASSSMGTGASEQYF.

The CDR3, as DNA: TGTGCCAGCAGTTACCTACTAGAGCAGTACTTC. Protein sequence: CASSYLLEQYF. The rearrangement uses TRBV6-2 or TRBV6-3 and TRBJ2-7; D is uncertain. The CDR3 loop spans 11 amino acids. From germline, CDR1 is MNHEY and CDR2 SVGEGT. The germline V and J ends were trimmed by 2 bases and 7 bases, with 6 bases remaining between them.

This clonotype was seen at least ten times. This chain connects TRBV6-1 to TRBJ2-7; tentative D call: TRBD2 (6 bases). Trimming took off 6 bases at V and 2 bases at J, with 11 bases between the two ends. The germline V gene encodes CDR1 MNHNS and CDR2 SASEGT. The CDR3 totals 13 residues. In nucleotides, the CDR3 is TGTGCCAGCAGACGGGGGTTCACCTACGAGCAGTACGTC. Protein: CASRRGFTYEQYV.

This chain links TRBV2 with TRBJ1-2; D is ambiguous. This CDR3 has 13 residues. Between the trimmed V and J ends, which lost 9 bases and 0 bases, there was a span of 11 bases. Germline CDR1 is SNHLY and CDR2 is FYNNEI. The CDR3 DNA is TGTGCCAGACGGACGCAGCCTAACTATGGCTACACCTTC. This codes for CARRTQPNYGYTF.

This clonotype was detected a few times. The gene calls are TRBV19 and TRBJ1-5; the D is unclear. Germline loops: CDR1 LNHDA, CDR2 SQIVND (reference sequence). The CDR3 runs to 14 residues. V dropped 2 bases and J dropped 3 bases, with 8 bases sitting between them. CDR3 region: CASSITRNNQPQHF. The DNA for the CDR3 is TGTGCCAGTAGTATAACCCGCAACAATCAGCCCCAGCATTTT. The full variable domain, with the rest looked up from reference TRBV19 and TRBJ1-5, is DGGITQSPKYLFRKEGQNVTLSCEQNLNHDAMYWYRQDPGQGLRLIYYSQIVNDFQKGDIAEGYSVSREKKESFPLTVTSAQKNPTAFYLCASSITRNNQPQHFGDGTRLSIL.

This clonotype came up many times. The gene calls are TRBV7-6 and TRBJ1-2, with 11 bases that match TRBD1. J gave up 5 bases and V 2 bases, and 1 base lay outside the gene matches. The CDR3 sequence is 14 residues long. From germline, CDR1 is SGHVS and CDR2 FNYEAQ. CDR3 amino acids: CASSLRDRGYGYTF. The CDR3 nucleotides are TGTGCCAGCAGCTTAAGGGACAGGGGGTATGGCTACACCTTC.

The chain joins TRBV12-5 to TRBJ1-1; 9 bases align to TRBD1. Germline values: CDR1 LGHNT, CDR2 FRNRAP. The CDR3 has 18 amino acids. With 0 bases clipped from V and 2 bases from J, the junction kept 10 bases outside the gene matches. This chain's CDR3 is CASGLVLGQGGANTEAFF. In DNA, the CDR3 is TGTGCTAGTGGTTTGGTACTGGGACAGGGAGGGGCTAACACTGAAGCTTTCTTT.

This chain uses TRBV4-3 with TRBJ2-7; 9 positions match TRBD2. Losses at the gene ends were 0 bases for V and 3 bases for J; bases not matched to a gene: 6. This CDR3 is built from 16 residues. Germline values: CDR1 LGHNA, CDR2 YSLEER. CDR3 bases: TGCGCCAGCAGCCAAGAAGGACCTAGCGGGAACTACGAGCAGTACTTC. Amino acid sequence: CASSQEGPSGNYEQYF.

CDR3 in amino acids: CASSTGLAGGPGGELFF. CDR3 nucleotides: TGTGCCAGCAGCACCGGACTAGCGGGAGGGCCTGGCGGGGAGCTGTTTTTT. The gene calls are TRBV9 and TRBJ2-2; 15 positions match TRBD2. With 4 bases clipped from V and 7 bases from J, the junction kept 8 bases outside the gene matches. The germline gives CDR1 SGDLS, CDR2 YYNGEE. The CDR3 has 17 residues.

CDR3 nucleotides: TGTGCCACCAGTGACCCGACAGGGGGGATAGATACGCAGTATTTT. Its protein is CATSDPTGGIDTQYF. V is TRBV24-1 and J is TRBJ2-3, with TRBD1 matching over 9 bases. Germline V gene sequence: CDR1 KGHDR, CDR2 SFDVKD. V lost 4 bases to trimming and J lost 5 bases; unmatched junction nucleotides: 6. CDR3 length equals 15 residues.

The V call is TRBV12-3 or TRBV12-4, the J call TRBJ2-1; 12 bases match TRBD2. With V trimmed by 10 bases and J by 2 bases, 15 bases remained unmatched. The length of the CDR3 is 18 residues. The CDR3 nucleotides read TGTGCCACCCAAGGCGGGGCTAGCGGGAGGGACCCCTACAATGAGCAGTTCTTC. It translates to CATQGGASGRDPYNEQFF.

The chain combines TRBV27 with TRBJ2-1; the D gene is possibly TRBD2 (6 bases). Germline CDR1 and CDR2: MNHEY and SMNVEV (reference sequence). Trimming left V 3 bases short and J 2 bases short, with 20 bases between. This CDR3 has 18 amino acids. The DNA for the CDR3 is TGTGCCAGCAGTTTGAGGGCGGGGCGGCAGGCACCCTACAATGAGCAGTTCTTC. Its translation: CASSLRAGRQAPYNEQFF.

In this sample, this clonotype turned up a few times. J is TRBJ2-5 and V is TRBV7-9; tentatively, D is TRBD1 or TRBD2 (5 bases each). The CDR3 sequence is 15 residues long. The ends were cut back, 5 bases at V and 5 bases at J, with 18 bases in the middle. Germline CDR1 SEHNR, CDR2 FQNEAQ (reference sequence). The CDR3 sequence is CASSPRRAGSETQYF. The CDR3 nucleotides are TGTGCCAGCAGCCCAAGGCGGGCAGGGAGCGAGACCCAGTACTTC.

The chain uses TRBV29-1 and TRBJ2-1; 9 positions agree with TRBD1. The CDR3 runs to 14 residues. Per the germline V gene, CDR1 is SQVTM and CDR2 is ANQGSEA. The trim removed 7 bases at V and 7 bases at J, leaving 11 bases unmatched. The DNA for the CDR3 is TGCAGCGCGCGGACAGGGGTCTCCCTAAATGAGCAGTTCTTC. Translated: CSARTGVSLNEQFF.

The chain links TRBV28 to TRBJ1-5, with 9 bases fitting TRBD1. J gave up 0 bases and V 5 bases, and 2 bases lay outside the gene matches. The CDR3 contains 15 residues. The germline V gene encodes CDR1 MDHEN and CDR2 SYDVKM. The CDR3 nucleotides are TGTGCCAGCAGTGACAGGGGGGATAGCAATCAGCCCCAGCATTTT. Protein: CASSDRGDSNQPQHF. The full variable domain, completed using reference TRBV28 and TRBJ1-5, is DVKVTQSSRYLVKRTGEKVFLECVQDMDHENMFWYRQDPGLGLRLIYFSYDVKMKEKGDIPEGYSVSREKKERFSLILESASTNQTSMYLCASSDRGDSNQPQHFGDGTRLSIL.

This clonotype has only a few counts. V gene TRBV20-1 combines with J gene TRBJ1-4; possible D gene TRBD1, 6 bases. This CDR3 is 13 amino acids long. Germline-derived CDR1 and CDR2 are DFQATT and SNEGSKA (reference sequence). The V end was cut by 6 bases, the J end by 5 bases, with 13 bases between. The CDR3 region has the DNA TGCAGTGCAGCAACGGGGGCAAATGAAAAACTGTTTTTT. Amino acids: CSAATGANEKLFF.

The J gene is TRBJ2-3, the V gene TRBV6-5, with D perhaps TRBD1 (5 bases). This CDR3 is 17 amino acids long. Germline V gives CDR1 MNHEY, CDR2 SVGAGI. Deletions cut 5 bases from V and 1 base from J, with 19 bases between. The CDR3 reads CASSPPRQLRGTDTQYF. In DNA form, the CDR3 reads TGTGCCAGCAGTCCCCCCCGACAGCTACGAGGCACAGATACGCAGTATTTT.

This clonotype occurred many times. The chain combines TRBV7-2 with TRBJ1-5; 8 bases line up with TRBD1. This CDR3 contains 14 residues. Germline lookup yields CDR1 SGHTA and CDR2 FQGNSA. Trimming cost V 7 bases and J 4 bases; bases outside gene matches: 6. The CDR3 is CASTSDRGNQPQHF. CDR3 in DNA: TGTGCCAGCACCTCCGACAGGGGAAATCAGCCCCAGCATTTT.